This paragraph reports one T cell receptor (beta chain). The data were taken from a study of blood T cell repertoires in COVID-19. Study as a whole: Collection of acute and convalescent COVID-19 samples took place in the United States, Italy and Spain. PBMCs, B-cell-depleted T cells, or T cells provided the cDNA or gDNA that made up the material.

In the original workflow: Reference gene primer amplification in the assay estimated nucleated cell counts. The repertoire was sequenced with immunoSEQ multiplex PCR; TCRdb's copy has only in-frame clones and lacks some. V, J and clone size are those of that table, while D and trimming were read from the DNA. The sample lists 26,000 or so clones; 90% were seen once. The sequence derives from a man aged 65 to 79 with acute or convalescent COVID-19. Sequenced sample: peripheral blood.

The CDR3 spells CASYFGASAFF. The CDR3 coding sequence is TGTGCCAGTTACTTTGGGGCGTCAGCTTTCTTT. The V and J genes are TRBV19 and TRBJ1-1, with D possibly TRBD1 on 5 matching bases. CDR1 and CDR2 from the germline V gene are LNHDA and SQIVND (reference sequence). The CDR3 is 11 residues long. V was trimmed by 8 bases and J by 10 bases, leaving 14 bases between them.